These 7 T cell receptor beta chains share one sample of origin, sequenced in a study of cytomegalovirus exposure and HLA in healthy donors. In the PCR, 60 Vbeta and 13 Jbeta primers were used. Profiled with immunoSEQ multiplex PCR; TCRdb holds only in-frame clones, not every one. The sample lists some 120,000 clones; 80% were seen once. What was sequenced was PBMCs. These receptors all stem from a man aged 25-45 years in good health and CMV-seropositive.

The chain has TRBV4-1 and TRBJ1-6; TRBD1 matches at 8 bases. The CDR3 has 15 amino acids. After removal of 2 bases from V and 5 bases from J, the junction contained 2 bases not matched to a gene. The V gene's germline CDR1 is MGHRA and CDR2 YSYEKL. CDR3 DNA: TGCGCCAGCAGCCAATTACAGGGGGATAATTCACCCCTCCACTTT. Translating it yields CASSQLQGDNSPLHF.

This chain links TRBV18 with TRBJ2-1; a weak D match, TRBD2 (7 bases). V lost 5 bases, J lost 1 base, and 12 bases lay in between. Germline values: CDR1 KGHSH, CDR2 LQKENI. This CDR3 has 15 residues. CDR3 bases: TGTGCCAGCTCAACCCGGGGGGCATCCTACAATGAGCAGTTCTTC. Protein sequence: CASSTRGASYNEQFF.

The chain links TRBV5-1 to TRBJ2-2; a possible D gene is TRBD2 (5 bases). This CDR3 region has 14 residues. CDR1 and CDR2 from the germline V gene are SGHRS and YFSETQ. V was cut by 6 bases and J by 5 bases, with 14 bases left in between. CDR3 sequence reads: CASNRGQGTGELFF. As DNA, the CDR3 is TGCGCCAGCAATCGGGGTCAAGGGACCGGGGAGCTGTTTTTT.

The chain is built from TRBV5-1 and TRBJ1-4; D not certain. Germline CDR1 SGHRS, CDR2 YFSETQ. This CDR3 has 15 amino acids. The V end lost 8 bases, the J end lost 4 bases, and 18 bases lay between the germline ends. The CDR3 nucleotides read TGCGCCAGTAAACGAGGCGGGGTCAATAATGAAAAACTGTTTTTT. This gives the protein CASKRGGVNNEKLFF.

The V gene is TRBV7-9, the J gene TRBJ1-2; D not certain. V lost 4 bases, J lost 2 bases, and 11 bases lay in between. The CDR3 spans 14 residues. In germline, CDR1 is SEHNR, CDR2 FQNEAQ (reference sequence). The CDR3 spells CASSSETTNYGYTF. The CDR3 DNA follows: TGTGCCAGCAGCTCCGAGACAACGAACTATGGCTACACCTTC. Filled out from reference TRBV7-9 and TRBJ1-2, the complete variable domain reads DTGVSQNPRHKITKRGQNVTFRCDPISEHNRLYWYRQTLGQGPEFLTYFQNEAQLEKSRLLSDRFSAERPKGSFSTLEIQRTEQGDSAMYLCASSSETTNYGYTFGSGTRLTVV.

The CDR3 loop reads CASSLERGGPTDTQYF. The CDR3 nucleotides are TGCGCCAGCAGCTTGGAGCGGGGGGGCCCGACAGATACGCAGTATTTT. The chain recombines TRBV5-1 with TRBJ2-3, with 10 bases aligning to TRBD2. V trimming: 0 bases; J trimming: 3 bases; junction bases outside the gene matches: 4. Germline assignment: CDR1 SGHRS and CDR2 YFSETQ. The CDR3 runs to 16 residues.

This clone was observed a single time. The chain is built from TRBV21-1 and TRBJ1-1; TRBD1 reflects the table's D call only, with no check against the DNA. TRBV21-1 is given as a pseudogene. This CDR3 is 15 amino acids long. The DNA of the CDR3 is TGTGCCAGCAACCACTGGAACAGGGGTTCGGCTGAAGCTTTCTTT. Translated: CASNHWNRGSAEAFF.